Each of the 21 T cell receptor beta chains below was sequenced from the same sample in a study of T cell responses to AZD1222 COVID-19 vaccine. Clones were read by immunoSEQ multiplex PCR, and TCRdb kept only the in-frame ones, dropping some. The sample shows about 67,000 clones, less than 90% of them seen only once. This material consisted of peripheral blood, taken on day 0 of AZD1222 vaccination. Receptors were obtained from an adult in good health.

This clone is a singleton in its sample. This sequence joins TRBV14 and TRBJ1-6; maybe TRBD1 (5 bases). V lost 0 bases and J lost 8, with 11 bases in between. CDR1 is SGHDN and CDR2 is FVKESK in the germline V gene. CDR3 length: 15 residues. Written as DNA, the CDR3 is TGTGCCAGCAGCCAAGATCTGGGACGAGATTCACCCCTCCACTTT. This sequence encodes CASSQDLGRDSPLHF.

This sequence joins TRBV30 and TRBJ1-2; D is unclear. The CDR3 extends over 12 amino acids. The V end lost 6 bases, the J end lost 2 bases, and 10 bases lay between the germline ends. Per germline, CDR1 GTSNPN and CDR2 SVGIG (reference sequence). The CDR3 is CACHDTNYGYTF. The CDR3 DNA sequence: TGTGCCTGCCACGACACCAACTATGGCTACACCTTC.

The chain joins TRBV28 to TRBJ2-3; 9 nucleotides align to TRBD1. This CDR3 has 15 residues. Germline V gives CDR1 MDHEN, CDR2 SYDVKM. Losses at the gene ends were 4 bases for V and 4 bases for J; bases not matched to a gene: 6. CDR3 amino acids: CASSSGQGGSDTQYF. CDR3 in DNA: TGTGCCAGCAGTTCGGGACAGGGAGGCTCAGATACGCAGTATTTT.

The chain couples TRBV7-2 to TRBJ1-1; D is uncertain. CDR1 is SGHTA, CDR2 FQGNSA, per germline. There are 12 residues in the CDR3. V shed 6 bases and J shed 0 bases, with 5 bases lying between them. The DNA for the CDR3 is TGTGCCAGCAGTGTAATGAACACTGAAGCTTTCTTT. Its translation is CASSVMNTEAFF.

The genes are TRBV6-5 and TRBJ1-2, with D uncertain. The V gene's germline CDR1 is MNHEY and CDR2 SVGAGI. The V end was cut by 2 bases, the J end by 1 base, with 5 bases between. The CDR3 totals 13 residues. The CDR3 DNA reads as TGTGCCAGCAGTTACCAGGTTAACTATGGCTACACCTTC. Translation: CASSYQVNYGYTF.

The genes are TRBV9 and TRBJ2-7; 11 nucleotides agree with TRBD2. V shed 4 bases, J shed 3 bases, and the junction held 12 bases outside the gene matches. The CDR3 covers 17 residues. CDR1 and CDR2 from the germline V gene are SGDLS and YYNGEE. The CDR3 loop reads CASSPGDPGLAVYEQYF. For the CDR3, the DNA is TGTGCCAGCAGCCCCGGAGACCCGGGACTAGCGGTCTACGAGCAGTACTTC.

The V gene is TRBV28, the J gene TRBJ1-4, with TRBD1 matching 9 bases. Trimming removed 3 bases from V and 0 bases from J; junction bases left unmatched: 2. Germline-derived CDR1 and CDR2 are MDHEN and SYDVKM. The CDR3 spans 16 residues. CDR3: CASSFGQGTTNEKLFF. For the CDR3, the DNA is TGTGCCAGCAGTTTTGGACAGGGGACAACTAATGAAAAACTGTTTTTT.

V and J are TRBV3-1 (or the pseudogene TRBV3-2) and TRBJ1-5; D possibly corresponds to TRBD1 (5 bases). The CDR3 has 16 residues. V gave up 0 bases and J gave up 7 bases, with 16 bases separating them. CDR1 and CDR2 (germline): LGHDT, YNNKEL (reference sequence). The CDR3 sequence: CASSQDLWRGVQPQHF. The CDR3 DNA is TGTGCCAGCAGCCAAGATTTGTGGAGGGGAGTCCAGCCCCAGCATTTT.

The chain is built from TRBV4-3 and TRBJ2-5; TRBD1 agrees at 10 bases. CDR1 and CDR2 (germline): LGHNA, YSLEER. V lost 3 bases, J lost 3 bases, and 4 bases stayed unmatched. The CDR3 consists of 15 residues. DNA for the CDR3: TGCGCCAGCAGCCACCCCGGGACAGGGGAAGAGACCCAGTACTTC. Translation gives CASSHPGTGEETQYF.

This chain uses TRBV6-5 with TRBJ1-2; 8 nucleotides match TRBD1. The ends lost 2 bases at V and 2 bases at J; junction bases unmatched: 4. The CDR3 loop spans 15 amino acids. Per the germline V gene, CDR1 is MNHEY and CDR2 is SVGAGI. This CDR3 is CASSYNYRGNYGYTF. As DNA, the CDR3 is TGTGCCAGCAGTTACAATTACAGGGGGAACTATGGCTACACCTTC.

This clone was detected a few times. The V call is TRBV5-1, the J call TRBJ2-1; a possible D gene is TRBD1 (7 bases). Trimming left V 7 bases short and J 0 bases short, with 11 bases between. Germline V gene lookup returns CDR1 SGHRS and CDR2 YFSETQ. The CDR3 is 14 amino acids. The CDR3 nucleotides read TGCGCCAGCGGGCGGGACAGCTCCTACAATGAGCAGTTCTTC. It translates to CASGRDSSYNEQFF.

The CDR3 DNA sequence: TGTGCCAGCAGCTTAGAGTTTGGAAGGAGCTCCTACGAGCAGTACTTC. Amino acids: CASSLEFGRSSYEQYF. The V gene is TRBV7-2, the J gene TRBJ2-7, with no clear D. This CDR3 spans 16 amino acids. V was shortened by 1 base and J by 0 bases, with 13 bases between the two germline ends. The germline V gene has CDR1 SGHTA and CDR2 FQGNSA.

The CDR3 loop reads CASSQGGQGISETQYF. CDR3 nucleotide sequence: TGCGCCAGCAGCCAAGGGGGACAGGGGATTTCAGAGACCCAGTACTTC. This chain connects TRBV4-1 to TRBJ2-5; 10 bases are a match to TRBD1. Trimming at V came to 1 base and at J to 4 bases, leaving 6 bases not matched to a gene. This CDR3 region has 16 residues. Germline CDR1 is MGHRA and CDR2 is YSYEKL.

This chain connects TRBV4-3 to TRBJ2-1; no clear D gene. This CDR3 comprises 13 residues. In germline, CDR1 is LGHNA, CDR2 YSLEER. The germline V and J ends were trimmed by 2 bases and 3 bases, with 5 bases remaining between them. CDR3 loop: CASSQSFYNEQFF. Here the CDR3 DNA reads TGCGCCAGCAGCCAATCTTTCTACAATGAGCAGTTCTTC.

The chain carries TRBV5-8 and TRBJ2-3, with D tentatively TRBD2 (5 bases). CDR1 is SGHTS, CDR2 YDEGEE, per germline. Deletions cut 4 bases from V and 1 base from J, with 19 bases between. The CDR3 loop spans 17 amino acids. The DNA of the CDR3 is TGTGCCAGCAGCCCGGGGAATAGCGCCCTCGGCACAGATACGCAGTATTTT. Translation: CASSPGNSALGTDTQYF.

The chain is built from TRBV6-5 and TRBJ1-4; TRBD1 matches 8 bases. V shed 8 bases, J shed 11 bases, and the junction held 10 bases outside the gene matches. This CDR3 contains 13 residues. Germline CDR1 reads MNHEY; CDR2 reads SVGAGI. CDR3 loop: CASGNPGQGKLFF. As DNA, the CDR3 is TGTGCCAGCGGGAACCCAGGACAGGGTAAACTGTTTTTT.

The chain employs TRBV7-2 and TRBJ1-5; D is ambiguous. This CDR3 has 13 residues. Trimming took 2 bases from V and 3 from J, leaving 5 bases between them. Germline V CDR1 and CDR2: SGHTA, FQGNSA. CDR3 in DNA: TGTGCCAGCAGCTTAAGCTACAATCAGCCCCAGCATTTT. This sequence encodes CASSLSYNQPQHF.

The chain combines TRBV6-2 or TRBV6-3 with TRBJ1-1; D not certain. V lost 2 bases to trimming and J lost 3 bases, with 7 bases between them. The CDR3 is 13 residues long. CDR1 and CDR2 from the germline V gene are MNHEY and SVGEGT. The CDR3: CASSYEGHTEAFF. CDR3 in DNA: TGTGCCAGCAGTTACGAGGGTCACACTGAAGCTTTCTTT.

V gene TRBV2 combines with J gene TRBJ1-4, with 9 nucleotides matching TRBD1. Germline CDR1 reads SNHLY; CDR2 reads FYNNEI. V was pared by 5 bases and J by 8 bases, with 6 bases of the junction left unmatched. CDR3 length: 14 amino acids. As DNA, the CDR3 is TGTGCCAGCAGTAACAGGGGGCTCCGGGAAAAACTGTTTTTT. Protein: CASSNRGLREKLFF. Based on the CDR3 plus reference TRBV2 and TRBJ1-4, the full variable domain is EPEVTQTPSHQVTQMGQEVILRCVPISNHLYFYWYRQILGQKVEFLVSFYNNEISEKSEIFDDQFSVERPDGSNFTLKIRSTKLEDSAMYFCASSNRGLREKLFFGSGTQLSVL.

The V gene is TRBV28, the J gene TRBJ2-7; D call uncertain. The CDR3 covers 10 residues. CDR1 and CDR2 from the germline V gene are MDHEN and SYDVKM. Trimming stripped 5 bases from V and 3 bases from J, with 2 bases between. This CDR3 is CASSHYEQYF. The DNA of the CDR3 is TGTGCCAGCAGTCACTACGAGCAGTACTTC.

The V and J genes are TRBV7-2 and TRBJ1-1; D is uncertain. The germline V gene encodes CDR1 SGHTA and CDR2 FQGNSA. Between the trimmed V and J ends, which lost 1 base and 1 base, there was a span of 13 bases. The CDR3 is 16 residues long. In DNA, the CDR3 is TGTGCCAGCAGCTTAGATTTATTCAGACCGAACACTGAAGCTTTCTTT. Encoded protein: CASSLDLFRPNTEAFF.